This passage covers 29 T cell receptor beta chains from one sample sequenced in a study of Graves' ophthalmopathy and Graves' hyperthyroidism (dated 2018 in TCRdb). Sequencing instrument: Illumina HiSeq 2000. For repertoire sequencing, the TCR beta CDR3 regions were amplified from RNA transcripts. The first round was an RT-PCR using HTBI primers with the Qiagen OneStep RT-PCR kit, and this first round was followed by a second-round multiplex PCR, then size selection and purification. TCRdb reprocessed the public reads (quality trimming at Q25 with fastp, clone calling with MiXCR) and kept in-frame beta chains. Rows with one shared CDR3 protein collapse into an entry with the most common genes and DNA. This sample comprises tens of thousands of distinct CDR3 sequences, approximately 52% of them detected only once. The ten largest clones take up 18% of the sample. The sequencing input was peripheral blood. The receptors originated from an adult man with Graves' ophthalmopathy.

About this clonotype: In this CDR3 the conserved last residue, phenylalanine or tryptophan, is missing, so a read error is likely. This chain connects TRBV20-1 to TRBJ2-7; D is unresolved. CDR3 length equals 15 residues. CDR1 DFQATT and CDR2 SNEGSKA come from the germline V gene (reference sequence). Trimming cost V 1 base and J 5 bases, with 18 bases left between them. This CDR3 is CSARVPEGPFHEQYY. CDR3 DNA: TGCAGTGCTAGAGTCCCGGAAGGGCCCTTTCACGAGCAGTACTAC.

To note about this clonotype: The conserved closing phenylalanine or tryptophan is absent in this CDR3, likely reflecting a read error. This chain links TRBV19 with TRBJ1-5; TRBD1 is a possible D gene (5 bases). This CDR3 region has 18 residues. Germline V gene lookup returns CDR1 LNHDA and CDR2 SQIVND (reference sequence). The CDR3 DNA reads TGTGCCAGTAGTACCGGACCTAACGGGGGGTATAGCAATCGGCCCCAGCATCTT. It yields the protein CASSTGPNGGYSNRPQHL.

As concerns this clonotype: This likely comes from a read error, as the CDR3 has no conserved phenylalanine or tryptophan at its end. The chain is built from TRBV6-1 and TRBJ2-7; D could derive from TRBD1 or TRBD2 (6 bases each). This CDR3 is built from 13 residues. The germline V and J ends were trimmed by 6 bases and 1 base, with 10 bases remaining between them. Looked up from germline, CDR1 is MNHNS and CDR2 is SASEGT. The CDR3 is CASSEGGSYEQYG. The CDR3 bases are TGTGCCAGCAGCGAGGGGGGATCCTACGAGCAGTACGGC.

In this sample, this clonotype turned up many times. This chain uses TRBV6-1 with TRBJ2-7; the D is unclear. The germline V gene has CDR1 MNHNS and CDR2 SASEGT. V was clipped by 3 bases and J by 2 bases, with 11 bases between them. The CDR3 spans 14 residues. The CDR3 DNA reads TGTGCCAGCAGTGATAGAAAGGGCGCCTACGAGCAGTACGTC. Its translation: CASSDRKGAYEQYV.

The CDR3 protein is CASSFSSGRVDTQYF. Written as DNA, the CDR3 is TGCGCCAGCAGCTTCTCTAGCGGGAGGGTAGATACGCAGTATTTT. The V call is TRBV5-1, the J call TRBJ2-3, with TRBD2 matching over 12 bases. There are 15 residues in the CDR3. Germline trimming cut 2 bases from V and 5 bases from J; bases unmatched to any gene: 3. Per the germline V gene, CDR1 is SGHRS and CDR2 is YFSETQ. The full variable domain, in which reference TRBV5-1 and TRBJ2-3 provide the parts outside the CDR3, is KAGVTQTPRYLIKTRGQQVTLSCSPISGHRSVSWYQQTPGQGLQFLFEYFSETQRNKGNFPGRFSGRQFSNSRSEMNVSTLELGDSALYLCASSFSSGRVDTQYFGPGTRLTVL.

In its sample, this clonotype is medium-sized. The CDR3 DNA follows: TGTGCCAGCAGGCAAAGCTCCTACAATGAGCAGTTCTTC. Its translation is CASRQSSYNEQFF. This chain joins TRBV7-9 and TRBJ2-1, with no clear D. Trimming cost V 6 bases and J 0 bases, with 6 bases left between them. Germline-derived CDR1 and CDR2 are SEHNR and FQNEAQ (reference sequence). The CDR3 is made up of 13 amino acids.

The CDR3 sequence: CASSVGRTEAFF. The CDR3 nucleotides are TGTGCCAGCAGTGTAGGACGGACTGAAGCTTTCTTT. V is TRBV2 and J is TRBJ1-1, with D unclear. Germline-derived CDR1 and CDR2 are SNHLY and FYNNEI. Trimming left V 4 bases short and J 5 bases short, with 8 bases between. The CDR3 totals 12 residues.

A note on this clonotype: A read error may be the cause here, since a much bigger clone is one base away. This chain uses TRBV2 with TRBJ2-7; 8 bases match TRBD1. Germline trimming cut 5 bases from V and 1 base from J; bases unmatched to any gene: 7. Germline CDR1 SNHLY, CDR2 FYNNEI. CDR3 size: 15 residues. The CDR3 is CASSSGGTGSYEQYF. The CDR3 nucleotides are TGTGCCAGCAGTTCAGGTGGGACAGGTTCCTACGAGCAGTACTTC.

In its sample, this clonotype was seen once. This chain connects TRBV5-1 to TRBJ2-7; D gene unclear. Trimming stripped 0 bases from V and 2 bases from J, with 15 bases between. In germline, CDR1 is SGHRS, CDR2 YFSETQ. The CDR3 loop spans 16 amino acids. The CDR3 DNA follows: TGCGCCAGCAGCTTGGATGTCAGGTTGGGGACCTACGAGCAGTACTTC. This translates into CASSLDVRLGTYEQYF.

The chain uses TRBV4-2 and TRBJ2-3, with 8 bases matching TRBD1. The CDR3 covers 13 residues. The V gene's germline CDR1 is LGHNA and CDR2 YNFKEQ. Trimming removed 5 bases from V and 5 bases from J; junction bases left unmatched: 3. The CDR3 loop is CASSVTGEDTQYF. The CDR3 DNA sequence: TGTGCCAGCAGCGTGACAGGGGAAGATACGCAGTATTTT.

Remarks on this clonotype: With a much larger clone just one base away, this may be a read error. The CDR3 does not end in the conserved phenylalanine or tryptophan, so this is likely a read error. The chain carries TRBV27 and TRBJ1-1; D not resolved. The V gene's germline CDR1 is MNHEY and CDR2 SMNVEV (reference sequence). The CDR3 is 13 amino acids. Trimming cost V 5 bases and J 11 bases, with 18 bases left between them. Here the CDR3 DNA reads TGTGCCAGCAGTCCCGGACCTCTTCGGGGTGCTTTCTCT. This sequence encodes CASSPGPLRGAFS.

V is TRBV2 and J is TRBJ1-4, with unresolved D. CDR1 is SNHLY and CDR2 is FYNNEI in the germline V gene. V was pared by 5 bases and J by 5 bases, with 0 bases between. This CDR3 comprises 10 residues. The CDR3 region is CASSNEKLFF. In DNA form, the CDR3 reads TGTGCCAGCAGTAATGAAAAACTGTTTTTT.

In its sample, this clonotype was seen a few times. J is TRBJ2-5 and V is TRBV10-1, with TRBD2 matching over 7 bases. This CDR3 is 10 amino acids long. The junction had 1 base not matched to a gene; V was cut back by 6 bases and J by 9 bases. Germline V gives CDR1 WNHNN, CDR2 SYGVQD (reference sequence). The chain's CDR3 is CASRGGAQYF. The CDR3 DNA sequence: TGCGCCAGCAGGGGGGGGGCCCAGTACTTC.

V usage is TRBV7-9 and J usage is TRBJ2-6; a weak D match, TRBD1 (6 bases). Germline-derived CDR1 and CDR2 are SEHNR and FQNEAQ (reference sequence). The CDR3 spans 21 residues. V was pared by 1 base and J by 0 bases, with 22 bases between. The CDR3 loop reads CASSLVQGRDKWDSGANVLTF. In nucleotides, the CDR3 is TGTGCCAGCAGCTTAGTTCAGGGCAGGGACAAATGGGACTCTGGGGCCAACGTCCTGACTTTC.

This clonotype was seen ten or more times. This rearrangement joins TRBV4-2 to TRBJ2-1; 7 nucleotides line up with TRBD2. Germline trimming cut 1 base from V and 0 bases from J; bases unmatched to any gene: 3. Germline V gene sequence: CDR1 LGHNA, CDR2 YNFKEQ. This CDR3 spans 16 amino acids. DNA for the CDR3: TGTGCCAGCAGCCAAGCTAGCGGCGGCTCCTACAATGAGCAGTTCTTC. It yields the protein CASSQASGGSYNEQFF.

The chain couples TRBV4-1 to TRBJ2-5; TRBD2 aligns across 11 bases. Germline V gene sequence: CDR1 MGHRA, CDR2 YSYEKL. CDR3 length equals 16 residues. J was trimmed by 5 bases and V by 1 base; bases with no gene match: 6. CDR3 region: CASSQVAGGSSETQYF. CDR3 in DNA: TGCGCCAGCAGCCAAGTAGCGGGGGGGTCCTCGGAGACCCAGTACTTC.

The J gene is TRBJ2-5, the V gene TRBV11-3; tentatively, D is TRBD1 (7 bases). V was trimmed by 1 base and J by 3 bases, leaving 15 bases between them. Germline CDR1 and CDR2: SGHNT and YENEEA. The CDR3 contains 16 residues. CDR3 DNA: TGTGCCAGCAGCTTAGCAGGCGGGACAGTGAAAGAGACCCAGTACTTC. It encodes CASSLAGGTVKETQYF.

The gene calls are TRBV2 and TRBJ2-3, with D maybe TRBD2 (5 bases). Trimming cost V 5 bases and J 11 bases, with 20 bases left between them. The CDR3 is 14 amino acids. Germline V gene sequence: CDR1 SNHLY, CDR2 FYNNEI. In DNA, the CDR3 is TGTGCCAGCAGTTACTCGGAGGAGTCCTACGAGCAGTATTTT. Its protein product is CASSYSEESYEQYF. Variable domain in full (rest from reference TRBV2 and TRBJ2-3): EPEVTQTPSHQVTQMGQEVILRCVPISNHLYFYWYRQILGQKVEFLVSFYNNEISEKSEIFDDQFSVERPDGSNFTLKIRSTKLEDSAMYFCASSYSEESYEQYFGPGTRLTVL.

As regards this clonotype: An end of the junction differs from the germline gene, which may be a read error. CDR3 sequence reads: CASSLEPDSLYF. CDR3 bases: TGTGCCAGCAGCCTAGAGCCCGACTCTCTGTACTTT. This sequence joins TRBV5-4 and TRBJ2-3; D ambiguous. CDR3 length equals 12 residues. The V gene's germline CDR1 is SGHNT and CDR2 YYREEE (reference sequence).

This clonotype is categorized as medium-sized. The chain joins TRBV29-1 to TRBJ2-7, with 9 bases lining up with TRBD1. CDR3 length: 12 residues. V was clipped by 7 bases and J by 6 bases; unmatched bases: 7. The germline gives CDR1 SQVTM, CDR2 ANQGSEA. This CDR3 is CSALLTGGEQYF. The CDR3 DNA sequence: TGCAGCGCCCTCCTGACAGGGGGCGAGCAGTACTTC.

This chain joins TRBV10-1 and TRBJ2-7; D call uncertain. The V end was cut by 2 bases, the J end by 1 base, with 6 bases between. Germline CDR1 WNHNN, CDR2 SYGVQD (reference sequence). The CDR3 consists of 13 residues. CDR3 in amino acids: CASSEEGSYEQYF. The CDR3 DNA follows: TGCGCCAGCAGTGAGGAAGGATCCTACGAGCAGTACTTC.

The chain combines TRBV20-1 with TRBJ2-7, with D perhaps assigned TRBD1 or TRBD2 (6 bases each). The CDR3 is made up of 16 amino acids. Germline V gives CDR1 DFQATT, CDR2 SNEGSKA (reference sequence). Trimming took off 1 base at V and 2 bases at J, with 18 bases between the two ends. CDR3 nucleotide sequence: TGCAGTGCTAGAGTTACCCCAGGGGCGGGGACCTACGAGCAGTACTTC. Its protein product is CSARVTPGAGTYEQYF.

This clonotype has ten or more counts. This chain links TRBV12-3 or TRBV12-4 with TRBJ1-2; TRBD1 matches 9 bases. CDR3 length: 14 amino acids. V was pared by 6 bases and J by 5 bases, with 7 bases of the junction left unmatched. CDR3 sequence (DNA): TGTGCCAGCAGCCTGGGACAGGGTCTTTATGGCTACACCTTC. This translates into CASSLGQGLYGYTF.

In DNA, the CDR3 is TGCAGTGCTAGAGATCTGAGGGGGAGGTACAATGAAGCTTTCTTT. This encodes CSARDLRGRYNEAFF. V is TRBV20-1 and J is TRBJ1-1; D might be TRBD1 (6 bases). CDR1 DFQATT and CDR2 SNEGSKA come from the germline V gene (reference sequence). The CDR3 covers 15 residues. Trimming pared 0 bases from V and 7 bases from J, leaving 18 bases between.

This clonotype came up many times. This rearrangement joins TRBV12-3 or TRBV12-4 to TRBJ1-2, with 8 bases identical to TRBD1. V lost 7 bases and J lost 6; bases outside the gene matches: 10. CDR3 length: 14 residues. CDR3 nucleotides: TGTGCCAGCAATCCAACAGACAGGGGAGATGGCTACACCTTC. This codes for CASNPTDRGDGYTF.

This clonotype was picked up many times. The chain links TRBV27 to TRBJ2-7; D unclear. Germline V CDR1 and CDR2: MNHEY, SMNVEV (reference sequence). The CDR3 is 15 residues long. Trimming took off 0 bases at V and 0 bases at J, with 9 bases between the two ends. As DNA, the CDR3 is TGTGCCAGCAGTTTATCTGGCTACGGCTCCTACGAGCAGTACTTC. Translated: CASSLSGYGSYEQYF.

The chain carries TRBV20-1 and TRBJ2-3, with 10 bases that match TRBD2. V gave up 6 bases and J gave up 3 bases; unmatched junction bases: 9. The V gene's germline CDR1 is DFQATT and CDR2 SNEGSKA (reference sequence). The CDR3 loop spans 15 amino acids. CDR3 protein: CSAERTSGQTDTQYF. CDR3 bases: TGCAGTGCCGAACGGACTAGCGGACAAACAGATACGCAGTATTTT.

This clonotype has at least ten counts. Here the CDR3 DNA reads TGTGCCAGCAGCTTGGAGCAGGGGAGGAATGAGCAGTTCTTC. Protein product: CASSLEQGRNEQFF. The chain joins TRBV5-4 to TRBJ2-1; D might be TRBD1 or TRBD2, each matching 6 bases. CDR3 length: 14 amino acids. With 0 bases removed from V and 7 bases from J, the gap between germline ends came to 11 bases. The germline CDR1 and CDR2 sequences are SGHNT and YYREEE (reference sequence).

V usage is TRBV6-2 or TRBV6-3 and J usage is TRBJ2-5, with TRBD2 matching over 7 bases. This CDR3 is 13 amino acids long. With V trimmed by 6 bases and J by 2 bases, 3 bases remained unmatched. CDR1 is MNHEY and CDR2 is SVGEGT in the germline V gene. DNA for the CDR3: TGTGCCAGCAGGACTAGCCAACAAGAGACCCAGTACTTC. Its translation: CASRTSQQETQYF.